This entry is about one T cell receptor beta chain. Antigen specificity is unknown. The sample comes from a study of siplizumab effects on memory and regulatory T cells. Notes on the study in general: Controls had more than 25% Treg-derived mappable alloreactive CD4+ clones on average, versus approximately 70% with siplizumab.

From germline, CDR1 is GTSNPN and CDR2 SVGIG (reference sequence). The CDR3 contains 14 residues. V gave up 0 bases and J gave up 5 bases, with 12 bases separating them. TCRdb keeps only in-frame clones here, not all; method: immunoSEQ multiplex PCR. Of some 97,000 clones listed, about 90% are singletons. The rearrangement joins TRBV30 to TRBJ2-3; either TRBD1 or TRBD2 may supply D (5 bases each). The source material was CD4+ T cells sorted from blood. The clonotype originates from a human donor in good health. Some clones in this sample may be carry-over from other donors' samples. CDR3: CAWSVPGARDTQYF. The CDR3 DNA reads as TGTGCCTGGAGTGTACCCGGGGCCCGAGATACGCAGTATTTT.